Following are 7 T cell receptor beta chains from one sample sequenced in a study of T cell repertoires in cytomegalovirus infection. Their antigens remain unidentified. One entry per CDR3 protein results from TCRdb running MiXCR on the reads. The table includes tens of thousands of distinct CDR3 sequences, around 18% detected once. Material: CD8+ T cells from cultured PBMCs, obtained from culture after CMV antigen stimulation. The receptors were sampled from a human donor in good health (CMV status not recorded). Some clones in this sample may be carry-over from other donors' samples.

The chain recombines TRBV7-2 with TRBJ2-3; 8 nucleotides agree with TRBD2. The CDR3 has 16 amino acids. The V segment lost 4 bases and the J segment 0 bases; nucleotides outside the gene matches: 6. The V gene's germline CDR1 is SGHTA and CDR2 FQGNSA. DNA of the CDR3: TGTGCCAGCAGCTCTCGACTAGCGCAAAGCACAGATACGCAGTATTTT. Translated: CASSSRLAQSTDTQYF. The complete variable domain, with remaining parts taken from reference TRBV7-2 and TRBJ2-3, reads GAGVSQSPSNKVTEKGKDVELRCDPISGHTALYWYRQSLGQGLEFLIYFQGNSAPDKSGLPSDRFSAERTGGSVSTLTIQRTQQEDSAVYLCASSSRLAQSTDTQYFGPGTRLTVL.

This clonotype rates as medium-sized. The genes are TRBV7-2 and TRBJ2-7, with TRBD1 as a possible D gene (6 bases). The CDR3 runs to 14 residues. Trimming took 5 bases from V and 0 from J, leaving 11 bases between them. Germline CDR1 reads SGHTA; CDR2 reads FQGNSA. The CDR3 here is CASSPGTFSYEQYF. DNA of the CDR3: TGTGCCAGCAGCCCCGGGACATTCTCCTACGAGCAGTACTTC. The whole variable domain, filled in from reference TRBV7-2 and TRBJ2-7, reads GAGVSQSPSNKVTEKGKDVELRCDPISGHTALYWYRQSLGQGLEFLIYFQGNSAPDKSGLPSDRFSAERTGGSVSTLTIQRTQQEDSAVYLCASSPGTFSYEQYFGPGTRLTVT.

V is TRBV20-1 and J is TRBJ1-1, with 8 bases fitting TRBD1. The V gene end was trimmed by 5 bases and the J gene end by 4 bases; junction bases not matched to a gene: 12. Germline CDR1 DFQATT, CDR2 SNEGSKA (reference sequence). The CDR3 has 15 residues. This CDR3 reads CSAPLDRVIGTEAFF. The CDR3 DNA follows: TGCAGTGCTCCACTGGACAGGGTGATTGGCACTGAAGCTTTCTTT.

CDR3 in DNA: TGCGCCAGCAGCCAAGAACGGACCTCCTACAATGAGCAGTTCTTC. Translating gives CASSQERTSYNEQFF. The rearrangement uses TRBV4-1 and TRBJ2-1; no clear D. The CDR3 spans 15 residues. V lost 0 bases and J 0 bases, leaving 6 bases between the germline ends. Looked up from germline, CDR1 is MGHRA and CDR2 is YSYEKL.

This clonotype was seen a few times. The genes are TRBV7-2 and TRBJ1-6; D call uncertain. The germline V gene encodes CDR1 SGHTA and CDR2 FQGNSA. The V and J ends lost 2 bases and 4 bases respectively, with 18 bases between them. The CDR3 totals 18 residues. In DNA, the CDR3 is TGTGCCAGCAGCTTATATGAGTGGGAATACGTTTATAATTCACCCCTCCACTTT. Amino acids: CASSLYEWEYVYNSPLHF.

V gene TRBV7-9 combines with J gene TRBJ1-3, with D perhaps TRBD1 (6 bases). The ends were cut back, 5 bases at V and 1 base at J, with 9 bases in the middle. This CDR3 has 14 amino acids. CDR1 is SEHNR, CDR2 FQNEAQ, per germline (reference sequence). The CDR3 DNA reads TGTGCCAGCAGCCAACAGGGTTCTGGAAACACCATATATTTT. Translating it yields CASSQQGSGNTIYF.

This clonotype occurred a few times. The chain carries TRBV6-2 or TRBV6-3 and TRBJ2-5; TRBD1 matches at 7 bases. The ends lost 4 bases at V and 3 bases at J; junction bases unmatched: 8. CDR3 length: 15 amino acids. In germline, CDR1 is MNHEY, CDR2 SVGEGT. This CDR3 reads CASSSAPGTEETQYF. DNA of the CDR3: TGTGCCAGCAGTTCAGCTCCCGGGACAGAAGAGACCCAGTACTTC.